The 15 T cell receptor beta chains below were found in one sample sequenced in a study of read filtering for tumor transcriptome and immune sequencing. Molecular barcoded adaptors covering alpha/delta and beta/gamma chains were used on approximately 440 ng RNA. TCRdb fed the reads into MiXCR, producing one record per CDR3 protein. The sample holds about 40,000 distinct CDR3 sequences, roughly 13% seen once. Sequenced material: a population of CD138-negative cells sorted from bone marrow. The receptors here all came from a donor aged 40 or over with multiple myeloma.

This clonotype was seen many times. J is TRBJ1-1 and V is TRBV20-1; D gene unclear. Deletions cut 6 bases from V and 4 bases from J, with 6 bases between. Germline CDR1 and CDR2: DFQATT and SNEGSKA (reference sequence). This CDR3 has 10 residues. The CDR3 loop is CSAGTTEAFF. Here the CDR3 DNA reads TGCAGTGCAGGTACCACTGAAGCTTTCTTT.

In its sample, this clonotype was seen many times. The rearrangement uses TRBV4-3 and TRBJ2-2; 8 nucleotides match TRBD1. Trimming removed 3 bases from V and 4 bases from J; junction bases left unmatched: 7. Germline CDR1 and CDR2: LGHNA and YSLEER. The length of the CDR3 is 16 residues. The CDR3 loop is CASSHSTGAGTGELFF. The CDR3 DNA follows: TGCGCCAGCAGCCATTCGACAGGGGCCGGCACCGGGGAGCTGTTTTTT.

This clonotype was counted ten times or more. The chain couples TRBV20-1 to TRBJ2-6; 9 bases align to TRBD1. The CDR3 consists of 16 residues. The ends lost 2 bases at V and 4 bases at J; junction bases unmatched: 6. In germline, CDR1 is DFQATT, CDR2 SNEGSKA (reference sequence). The CDR3 spells CSARRQGVAGANVLTF. CDR3 coding DNA: TGCAGTGCTAGAAGACAGGGGGTAGCCGGGGCCAACGTCCTGACTTTC.

This clonotype came up a few times. A much larger clone differs by one base, so this may be a read error. This chain links TRBV7-3 with TRBJ2-1; the D call may be TRBD1 or TRBD2 (5 bases each). This CDR3 spans 14 amino acids. Germline CDR1 and CDR2: SGHTA and FQGTGA. The CDR3 region is CASSLTGAPNGQFF. For the CDR3, the DNA is TGTGCCAGCAGCTTAACCGGGGCCCCCAATGGGCAGTTCTTC.

This clonotype was seen at least ten times. The chain employs TRBV7-9 and TRBJ2-3, with a tentative D call TRBD2 (6 bases). The germline CDR1 and CDR2 sequences are SEHNR and FQNEAQ (reference sequence). The CDR3 covers 16 residues. V lost 2 bases and J lost 3, with 15 bases in between. CDR3 in amino acids: CASSLSRGGGTDTQYF. The CDR3 DNA sequence: TGTGCCAGCAGCTTAAGTAGGGGAGGTGGGACAGATACGCAGTATTTT.

Ten or more counts support this clonotype. The chain uses TRBV7-2 and TRBJ2-2; D is uncertain. Germline CDR1 is SGHTA and CDR2 is FQGNSA. The V end lost 0 bases, the J end lost 5 bases, and 13 bases lay between the germline ends. There are 16 residues in the CDR3. CDR3 DNA sequence: TGTGCCAGCAGCTTAGCAAGGCAGGTTCGGACCGGGGAGCTGTTTTTT. Translation: CASSLARQVRTGELFF.

Comments on this clonotype: A far more abundant clone sits one base away, making this likely a read error. The chain employs TRBV2 and TRBJ2-7, with 7 nucleotides matching TRBD2. The J call may be faulty, since TRBJ2-1 better matches the DNA end. Germline V lookup: CDR1 SNHLY, CDR2 FYNNEI. The CDR3 loop spans 15 amino acids. CDR3 amino acids: CASSSGLGFYDEQFF. In DNA form, the CDR3 reads TGTGCCAGCAGTTCCGGACTAGGGTTTTACGATGAGCAGTTCTTC.

This clonotype was detected ten times or more. The chain has TRBV19 and TRBJ2-7; maybe TRBD1 (5 bases). CDR1 LNHDA and CDR2 SQIVND come from the germline V gene (reference sequence). The CDR3 consists of 16 residues. Trimming shortened V by 7 bases and J by 3 bases, and 22 bases separated the two germline ends. Here the CDR3 DNA reads TGTGCCAGTATCCCCAGTGACAGTTGGGGCGGCTACGAGCAGTACTTC. Amino acid sequence: CASIPSDSWGGYEQYF.

This clonotype appeared a single time. Germline is not matched at one junction end, which may reflect a read error. V and J are TRBV29-1 and TRBJ2-7; the D gene could be TRBD1 or TRBD2 (5 bases each). The CDR3 spans 13 residues. In germline, CDR1 is SQVTM, CDR2 ANQGSEA. The CDR3 sequence is CGVLMGVGYGQYF. As DNA, the CDR3 is TGCGGCGTTCTAATGGGGGTGGGGTACGGGCAGTACTTC.

J is TRBJ2-5 and V is TRBV7-8, with D possibly called TRBD1 or TRBD2 (5 bases each). Germline V gene lookup returns CDR1 SGHVS and CDR2 FQNEAQ. V lost 1 base, J lost 5 bases, and 14 bases lay in between. The CDR3 is 15 amino acids. The CDR3 sequence: CASSLGVGTWETQYF. CDR3 nucleotides: TGTGCCAGCAGCTTAGGGGTAGGGACCTGGGAGACCCAGTACTTC.

This clonotype came up many times. The J gene is TRBJ1-1, the V gene TRBV12-3 or TRBV12-4; D is perhaps TRBD1 (5 bases). CDR3 size: 13 residues. Deletions cut 5 bases from V and 5 bases from J, with 12 bases between. The DNA of the CDR3 is TGTGCCAGCAGTAAGGGGATCCGGACTGAAGCTTTCTTT. Residues: CASSKGIRTEAFF.

This clonotype has only a few counts. A junction end diverges from the germline sequence, so it may reflect a read error. This chain connects TRBV2 to TRBJ2-5; D is unresolved. Germline V lookup: CDR1 SNHLY, CDR2 FYNNEI. The CDR3 loop spans 12 amino acids. In DNA form, the CDR3 reads TGTGCCAGCAGTGACGCGTCAGAGACCCTGTACTTC. Its translation is CASSDASETLYF. Looking up the rest from reference TRBV2 and TRBJ2-5 gives the full variable domain: EPEVTQTPSHQVTQMGQEVILRCVPISNHLYFYWYRQILGQKVEFLVSFYNNEISEKSEIFDDQFSVERPDGSNFTLKIRSTKLEDSAMYFCASSDASETLYFGPGTRLLVL.

The sample holds many counts of this clonotype. This chain joins TRBV21-1 and TRBJ2-3; TRBD1, the D gene given by the table, was not confirmed from the DNA. TRBV21-1 is a pseudogene. The CDR3 runs 15 residues. CDR3 sequence: CASSFREISTDTQYF. In DNA form, the CDR3 reads TGTGCCAGCAGCTTCAGGGAAATTAGCACAGATACGCAGTATTTT.

This clonotype was seen many times. J is TRBJ2-1 and V is TRBV29-1; 8 bases agree with TRBD2. Unmatched junction bases numbered 12, after V lost 6 bases and J lost 8 bases. CDR3 length: 14 residues. Germline CDR1 reads SQVTM; CDR2 reads ANQGSEA. CDR3 nucleotides: TGCAGCGTGAGCGGGAGAGGAGACTTCGATGAGCAGTTCTTC. Translation gives CSVSGRGDFDEQFF.

This clonotype was counted ten times or more. This chain connects TRBV12-3 or TRBV12-4 to TRBJ1-5; D gene uncertain. V lost 5 bases, J lost 3 bases, and 11 bases lay in between. The CDR3 has 14 amino acids. The CDR3 loop is CASSKTDVNQPQHF. CDR3 nucleotide sequence: TGTGCCAGCAGTAAGACGGACGTCAATCAGCCCCAGCATTTT.